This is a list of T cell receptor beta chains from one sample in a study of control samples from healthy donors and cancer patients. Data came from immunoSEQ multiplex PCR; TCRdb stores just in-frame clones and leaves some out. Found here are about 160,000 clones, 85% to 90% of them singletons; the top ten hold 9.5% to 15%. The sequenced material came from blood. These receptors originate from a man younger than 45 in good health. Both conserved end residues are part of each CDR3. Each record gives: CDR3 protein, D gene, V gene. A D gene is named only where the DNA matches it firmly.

CDR3 protein: CASSSLQGDRRKAFF; D gene: -; V gene: TRBV27
CDR3 protein: CASKGTSGSNEQFF; D gene: TRBD2; V gene: TRBV13
CDR3 protein: CASSLGVYSNQPQHF; D gene: -; V gene: TRBV5-5
CDR3 protein: CASSLPGSGANVLTF; D gene: -; V gene: TRBV9
CDR3 protein: CASSVIPGSLYEQYF; D gene: -; V gene: TRBV9
CDR3 protein: CASSSGQRYGYTF; D gene: -; V gene: TRBV5-8
CDR3 protein: CAISESYNTGELFF; D gene: -; V gene: TRBV10-3
CDR3 protein: CASTRDVHHEQFF; D gene: -; V gene: TRBV12-3/TRBV12-4
CDR3 protein: CASSTTGDYGYTF; D gene: TRBD1; V gene: TRBV6-5
CDR3 protein: CATSDEHRDSSYNEQFF; D gene: TRBD1; V gene: TRBV24-1
CDR3 protein: CASSEEVVQPQHF; D gene: -; V gene: TRBV6-1
CDR3 protein: CASSLGTGDEQYF; D gene: -; V gene: TRBV6-5
CDR3 protein: CASTTADGGQPQHF; D gene: -; V gene: TRBV6-5
CDR3 protein: CSVELGSKNTEAFF; D gene: -; V gene: TRBV29-1
CDR3 protein: CASSGGPPTNEKLFF; D gene: -; V gene: TRBV18
CDR3 protein: CASSQGTGEGYTF; D gene: TRBD1; V gene: TRBV4-2
CDR3 protein: CASSARDRGPDTEAFF; D gene: TRBD1; V gene: TRBV6-1
CDR3 protein: CASSPGTGGVRETQYF; D gene: -; V gene: TRBV19
CDR3 protein: CASSEALGGGAQYF; D gene: TRBD2; V gene: TRBV2
CDR3 protein: CASSAQPPPSGNTIYF; D gene: -; V gene: TRBV9
CDR3 protein: CASSLTGANYGYTF; D gene: -; V gene: TRBV5-1
CDR3 protein: CAVGQLHTEAFF; D gene: -; V gene: TRBV10-3
CDR3 protein: CASSYGKGISDEQYF; D gene: -; V gene: TRBV6-5
CDR3 protein: CASRNLGGDPTF; D gene: -; V gene: TRBV28